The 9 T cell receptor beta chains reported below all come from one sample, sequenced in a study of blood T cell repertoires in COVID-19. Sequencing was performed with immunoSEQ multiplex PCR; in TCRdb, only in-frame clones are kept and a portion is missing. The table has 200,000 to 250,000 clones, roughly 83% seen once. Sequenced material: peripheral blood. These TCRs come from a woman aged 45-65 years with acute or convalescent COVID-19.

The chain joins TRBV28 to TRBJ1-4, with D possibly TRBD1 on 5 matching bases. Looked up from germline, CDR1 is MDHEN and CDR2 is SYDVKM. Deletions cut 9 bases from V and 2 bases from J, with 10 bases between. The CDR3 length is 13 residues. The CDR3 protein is CASLQATNEKLFF. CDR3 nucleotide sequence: TGTGCCAGTTTACAGGCCACTAATGAAAAACTGTTTTTT.

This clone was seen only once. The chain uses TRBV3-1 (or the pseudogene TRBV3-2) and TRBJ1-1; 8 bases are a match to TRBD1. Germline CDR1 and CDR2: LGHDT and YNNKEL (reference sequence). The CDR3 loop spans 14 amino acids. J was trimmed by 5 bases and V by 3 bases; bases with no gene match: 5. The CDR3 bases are TGTGCCAGCAGCCAGCAGGGGGCCAGGACTGAAGCTTTCTTT. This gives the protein CASSQQGARTEAFF.

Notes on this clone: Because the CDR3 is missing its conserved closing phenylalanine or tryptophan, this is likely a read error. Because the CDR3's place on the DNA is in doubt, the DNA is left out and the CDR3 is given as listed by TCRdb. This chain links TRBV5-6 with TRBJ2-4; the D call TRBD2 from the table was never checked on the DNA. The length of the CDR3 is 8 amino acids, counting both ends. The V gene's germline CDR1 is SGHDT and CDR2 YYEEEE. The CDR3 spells CASSVREG.

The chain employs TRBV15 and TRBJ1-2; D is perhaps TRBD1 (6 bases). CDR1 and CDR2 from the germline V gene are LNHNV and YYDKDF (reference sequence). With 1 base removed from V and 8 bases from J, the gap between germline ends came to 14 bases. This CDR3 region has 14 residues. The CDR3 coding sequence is TGTGCCACCAGCAGAGTGGCAGGGGCAGACGGCTACACCTTC. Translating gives CATSRVAGADGYTF.

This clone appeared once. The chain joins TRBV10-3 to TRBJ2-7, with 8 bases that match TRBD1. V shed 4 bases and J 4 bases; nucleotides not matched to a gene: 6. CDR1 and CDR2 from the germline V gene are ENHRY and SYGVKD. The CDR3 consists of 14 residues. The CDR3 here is CAISAGQGAYEQYF. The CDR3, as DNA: TGTGCCATCAGTGCCGGGCAGGGGGCTTACGAGCAGTACTTC.

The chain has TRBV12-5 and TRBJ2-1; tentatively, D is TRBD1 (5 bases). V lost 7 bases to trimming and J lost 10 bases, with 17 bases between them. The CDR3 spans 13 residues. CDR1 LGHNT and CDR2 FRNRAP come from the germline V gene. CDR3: CASDGPGLGEQFF. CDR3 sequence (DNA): TGTGCTAGTGATGGTCCAGGGTTAGGGGAGCAGTTCTTC.

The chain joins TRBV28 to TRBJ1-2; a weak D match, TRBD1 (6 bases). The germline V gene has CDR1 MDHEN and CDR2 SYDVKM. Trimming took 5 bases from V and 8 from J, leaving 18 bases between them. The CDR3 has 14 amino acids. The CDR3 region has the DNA TGTGCCAGCAGTCCGACGACAGGTGCCGGCGGCTACACCTTC. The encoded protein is CASSPTTGAGGYTF.

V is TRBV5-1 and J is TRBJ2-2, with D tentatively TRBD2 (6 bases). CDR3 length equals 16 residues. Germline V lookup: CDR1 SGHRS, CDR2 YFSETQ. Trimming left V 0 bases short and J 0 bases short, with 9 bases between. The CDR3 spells CASSLESGANTGELFF. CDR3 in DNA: TGCGCCAGCAGCTTGGAGTCGGGAGCGAACACCGGGGAGCTGTTTTTT. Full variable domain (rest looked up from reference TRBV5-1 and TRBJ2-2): KAGVTQTPRYLIKTRGQQVTLSCSPISGHRSVSWYQQTPGQGLQFLFEYFSETQRNKGNFPGRFSGRQFSNSRSEMNVSTLELGDSALYLCASSLESGANTGELFFGEGSRLTVL.

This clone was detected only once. CDR3 sequence: CASSWRQGANEKLFF. The CDR3 DNA is TGCGCCAGCAGCTGGAGGCAGGGGGCTAATGAAAAACTGTTTTTT. The chain links TRBV5-1 to TRBJ1-4; 7 bases match TRBD1. The CDR3 has 15 amino acids. Looked up from germline, CDR1 is SGHRS and CDR2 is YFSETQ. With V trimmed by 3 bases and J by 3 bases, 5 bases remained unmatched.